Sequencing of this TCR beta chain was carried out in a study of regulatory T cells in long-lasting Graves disease. Study-level findings and limits: Those with persistent disease had in common more public clonotypes (2,741) than new patients (approximately 1,000).

With iRepertoire HTBI primers and Arm-PCR of CDR3 regions, TCR beta libraries were built. TCRdb reprocessed the multiplex PCR reads via MiXCR and lists one record per CDR3 protein. The sample lists approximately 380,000 distinct CDR3 sequences, more than 20% occurring once. Time point noted: persistent/refractory GD, antithyroid drugs over 5 years with positive TRAb. The TCR library was prepared using RNA isolated from PBMCs. Diagnosis followed American Thyroid Association guidelines for Graves' disease. Remarks on this clonotype: Its antigen is not known.

Germline V gene sequence: CDR1 SEHNR, CDR2 FQNEAQ (reference sequence). Unmatched junction bases numbered 12, after V lost 4 bases and J lost 5 bases. The CDR3 has 16 amino acids. The specimen comprised peripheral blood mononuclear cells (PBMCs), sampled when the disease was refractory, from a patient treated with antithyroid drugs. The chain is built from TRBV7-9 and TRBJ2-5; 8 positions agree with TRBD1. The origin of this receptor is a female donor with Graves disease. The CDR3, as DNA: TGTGCCAGCAGCTCCTACAGGGGGTCATTGGAGGAGACCCAGTACTTC. Its translation is CASSSYRGSLEETQYF.